This T cell receptor beta chain was sequenced for a study of blood T cell repertoires in COVID-19. About the research overall: From the United States, Italy and Spain came samples of acute and convalescent COVID-19. Nucleic acid was either cDNA or gDNA, and it came from T cells, B-cell-depleted T cells, or PBMCs.

TCRdb keeps only in-frame clones here, not all; method: immunoSEQ multiplex PCR. In the table there are some 32,000 clones, around nine tenths of which are singletons. Germline CDR1 reads DFQATT; CDR2 reads SNEGSKA (reference sequence). V was cut by 3 bases and J by 3 bases, with 2 bases left in between. The length of the CDR3 is 10 residues. The chain carries TRBV20-1 and TRBJ2-5; no definite D call. Sequenced input: peripheral blood. The clonotype originates from a man in his sixties with active COVID-19. The CDR3 nucleotides read TGCAGTGCTAGCGAAGAGACCCAGTACTTC. The encoded protein is CSASEETQYF.